These 27 T cell receptor beta chains were sequenced from one sample in a study of shared clonotypes between healthy human individuals. Only in-frame clones appear in the TCRdb table, and some are missing; sequencing was by immunoSEQ multiplex PCR. Seen here are around 1.1 million clones, more than 75% observed once, and the top ten hold 0.5% to 0.65%. Sequencing used memory CD4+ T cells from PBMCs. The subset denotes: CD45RA-negative fraction. Every receptor here comes from a man aged 18 to 30 in good health. Some clones in this sample may be carry-over from other donors' samples.

As regards this clone: Only one base separates this from a far larger clonotype, so it likely reflects a read error. The chain couples TRBV29-1 to TRBJ1-4; TRBD1 matches at 9 bases. The CDR3 runs to 16 residues. CDR1 and CDR2 from the germline V gene are SQVTM and ANQGSEA. This CDR3 reads CSGPLRRDREDEKLLF. The CDR3, as DNA: TGCAGCGGTCCTCTCCGCCGGGACAGGGAGGACGAAAAACTGCTTTTT.

The V and J genes are TRBV5-1 and TRBJ1-3; D unresolved. This CDR3 spans 14 amino acids. Trimming pared 4 bases from V and 4 bases from J, leaving 12 bases between. Germline V CDR1 and CDR2: SGHRS, YFSETQ. For the CDR3, the DNA is TGCGCCAGCAGCGACCGTGGGCTAGGAAACACCATATATTTT. It is translated as CASSDRGLGNTIYF.

The rearrangement joins TRBV28 to TRBJ2-3, with 12 bases aligning to TRBD2. Germline values: CDR1 MDHEN, CDR2 SYDVKM. The CDR3 has 16 residues. The V and J ends lost 5 bases and 3 bases, in that order; junction bases with no gene match: 6. The CDR3 nucleotides read TGTGCCAGCAGTCCCTGGACTAGCGGGGTAACAGATACGCAGTATTTT. Amino acid sequence: CASSPWTSGVTDTQYF. Together with reference TRBV28 and TRBJ2-3, the CDR3 gives the full variable domain: DVKVTQSSRYLVKRTGEKVFLECVQDMDHENMFWYRQDPGLGLRLIYFSYDVKMKEKGDIPEGYSVSREKKERFSLILESASTNQTSMYLCASSPWTSGVTDTQYFGPGTRLTVL.

This clone occurred many times. The chain couples TRBV29-1 to TRBJ1-2; the D gene is possibly TRBD1 (5 bases). V dropped 6 bases and J dropped 4 bases, with 18 bases sitting between them. The length of the CDR3 is 14 residues. Germline CDR1 reads SQVTM; CDR2 reads ANQGSEA. CDR3 loop: CSVPEQWGFYGYTF. Written as DNA, the CDR3 is TGCAGCGTCCCCGAACAGTGGGGGTTCTATGGCTACACCTTC. The whole variable domain, remainder taken from reference TRBV29-1 and TRBJ1-2, is SAVISQKPSRDICQRGTSLTIQCQVDSQVTMMFWYRQQPGQSLTLIATANQGSEATYESGFVIDKFPISRPNLTFSTLTVSNMSPEDSSIYLCSVPEQWGFYGYTFGSGTRLTVV.

This chain links TRBV27 with TRBJ1-5; tentatively, D is TRBD1 (6 bases). Germline-derived CDR1 and CDR2 are MNHEY and SMNVEV (reference sequence). The CDR3 length is 17 residues. With 5 bases removed from V and 2 bases from J, the gap between germline ends came to 19 bases. In nucleotides, the CDR3 is TGTGCCAGCAGTCGAGCCCCCTCTGGGGGCGGCAATCAGCCCCAGCATTTT. Amino acid sequence: CASSRAPSGGGNQPQHF.

The chain combines TRBV27 with TRBJ2-7; 9 bases map to TRBD1. CDR3 size: 15 residues. The V gene end was trimmed by 6 bases and the J gene end by 3 bases; junction bases not matched to a gene: 9. CDR1 is MNHEY and CDR2 is SMNVEV in the germline V gene (reference sequence). CDR3 sequence (DNA): TGTGCCAGCAGACGAGGACAGGGGCTTAACTACGAGCAGTACTTC. Its protein is CASRRGQGLNYEQYF.

The table lists this clone with a few counts. The chain joins TRBV5-4 to TRBJ1-1, with a possible D match to TRBD1 (5 bases). The germline gives CDR1 SGHNT, CDR2 YYREEE (reference sequence). With 2 bases removed from V and 1 base from J, the gap between germline ends came to 15 bases. The CDR3 sequence is 16 residues long. CDR3 in amino acids: CASSLSRVNWNTEAFF. CDR3 nucleotides: TGTGCCAGCAGCTTATCCAGGGTGAACTGGAACACTGAAGCTTTCTTT. Looking up the rest from reference TRBV5-4 and TRBJ1-1 gives the full variable domain: ETGVTQSPTHLIKTRGQQVTLRCSSQSGHNTVSWYQQALGQGPQFIFQYYREEENGRGNFPPRFSGLQFPNYSSELNVNALELDDSALYLCASSLSRVNWNTEAFFGQGTRLTVV.

This clone was seen repeatedly, ten times or more. This sample also contains other DNA sequences that code for the same CDR3. The CDR3 nucleotides are TGTGCCACCCAGGCCTCCTTGCTTCTTCGCGAGCAGTACTTC. It codes for CATQASLLLREQYF. V gene TRBV6-1 combines with J gene TRBJ2-7; no definite D call. Trimming shortened V by 10 bases and J by 6 bases, and 22 bases separated the two germline ends. In germline, CDR1 is MNHNS, CDR2 SASEGT. CDR3 size: 14 residues.

The chain is built from TRBV7-2 and TRBJ1-1; 7 bases line up with TRBD1. Germline values: CDR1 SGHTA, CDR2 FQGNSA. The V segment lost 8 bases and the J segment 1 base; nucleotides outside the gene matches: 7. The CDR3 length is 14 residues. CDR3 region: CASVNQGGNTEAFF. The CDR3 DNA follows: TGTGCCAGCGTGAACCAGGGGGGGAACACTGAAGCTTTCTTT. The whole variable domain, remainder taken from reference TRBV7-2 and TRBJ1-1, is GAGVSQSPSNKVTEKGKDVELRCDPISGHTALYWYRQSLGQGLEFLIYFQGNSAPDKSGLPSDRFSAERTGGSVSTLTIQRTQQEDSAVYLCASVNQGGNTEAFFGQGTRLTVV.

J is TRBJ2-1 and V is TRBV28, with 7 bases matching TRBD2. CDR1 is MDHEN and CDR2 is SYDVKM in the germline V gene. The CDR3 covers 15 residues. The ends lost 8 bases at V and 4 bases at J; junction bases unmatched: 11. CDR3 coding DNA: TGTGCCAGCGCGACCACTAGCGAAATATACAATGAGCAGTTCTTC. Amino acids: CASATTSEIYNEQFF.

Of note for this clone: A far larger clone is just one base off, so this is likely a read error. This sample also contains other DNA sequences that code for the same CDR3. This chain connects TRBV30 to TRBJ2-2, with a tentative D call TRBD2 (5 bases). The CDR3 loop spans 13 amino acids. Germline lookup yields CDR1 GTSNPN and CDR2 SVGIG (reference sequence). V lost 3 bases to trimming and J lost 7 bases, with 12 bases between them. DNA for the CDR3: TGTGCCTGGAGCCCGGACGGGATCGGGGAGCTGTTTTTT. Encoded protein: CAWSPDGIGELFF.

DNA of the CDR3: TGTGCCAGCAGCCAAGTTCTCCTAGCGGGAGGGACGAGACGCTACGAGCAGTACTTC. Translated: CASSQVLLAGGTRRYEQYF. The chain employs TRBV4-2 and TRBJ2-7, with 12 bases lining up with TRBD2. The CDR3 extends over 19 amino acids. Unmatched junction bases numbered 13, after V lost 1 base and J lost 3 bases. CDR1 is LGHNA, CDR2 YNFKEQ, per germline.

The chain couples TRBV5-6 to TRBJ1-3; D unclear. CDR3 length: 13 residues. Germline V gives CDR1 SGHDT, CDR2 YYEEEE. V shed 2 bases and J shed 3 bases, with 6 bases lying between them. The CDR3 here is CASSFPLGNTIYF. The CDR3 nucleotides are TGTGCCAGCAGCTTCCCCCTTGGAAACACCATATATTTT. Drawing the rest from reference TRBV5-6 and TRBJ1-3, the complete variable domain is DAGVTQSPTHLIKTRGQQVTLRCSPKSGHDTVSWYQQALGQGPQFIFQYYEEEERQRGNFPDRFSGHQFPNYSSELNVNALLLGDSALYLCASSFPLGNTIYFGEGSWLTVV.

This rearrangement joins TRBV10-3 to TRBJ2-2, with TRBD1 matching over 7 bases. J gave up 3 bases and V 11 bases, and 9 bases lay outside the gene matches. CDR3 size: 14 residues. Germline CDR1 and CDR2: ENHRY and SYGVKD. The CDR3 spells CAVLRDRDTGELFF. Here the CDR3 DNA reads TGTGCCGTCCTCCGGGACAGAGACACCGGGGAGCTGTTTTTT.

The chain combines TRBV5-1 with TRBJ2-2; D tentatively fits TRBD1 or TRBD2 (5 bases each). This CDR3 has 15 residues. Germline CDR1 reads SGHRS; CDR2 reads YFSETQ. V gave up 7 bases and J gave up 7 bases, with 20 bases separating them. The CDR3 DNA is TGCGCCAGCTACGTCACAGGCTCCGCGGGCGGGGAGCTGTTTTTT. Protein product: CASYVTGSAGGELFF.

J is TRBJ1-2 and V is TRBV4-2; the match to TRBD1 covers 8 bases. Germline trimming cut 0 bases from V and 8 bases from J; bases unmatched to any gene: 8. The CDR3 length is 15 residues. The germline V gene encodes CDR1 LGHNA and CDR2 YNFKEQ. Written as DNA, the CDR3 is TGTGCCAGCAGCCAAGATGGCAGGACAGGGAAAGGCTACACCTTC. Amino acids: CASSQDGRTGKGYTF.

The chain combines TRBV7-5 with TRBJ2-3; the table's D call TRBD2 went unverified against the DNA. TRBV7-5 is deemed a pseudogene. The CDR3 spans 22 residues. CDR3 loop: CVRSLAGGLLRGEGRVTDTQYF. The DNA of the CDR3 is TGTGTCAGAAGCTTGGCGGGAGGACTCCTTAGGGGGGAGGGCCGCGTCACAGATACGCAGTATTTT.

The chain has TRBV28 and TRBJ2-3; D gene uncertain. The length of the CDR3 is 17 residues. CDR1 and CDR2 (germline): MDHEN, SYDVKM. Trimming removed 3 bases from V and 1 base from J, with 17 bases in between. Written as DNA, the CDR3 is TGTGCCAGCAGTTTGGCGTTTGGGGTCTGGGGCACAGATACGCAGTATTTT. Translation: CASSLAFGVWGTDTQYF.

A note on this clone: The identical CDR3 is also encoded by other nucleotide sequences in the sample. The chain carries TRBV30 and TRBJ1-1; D possibly corresponds to TRBD1 (6 bases). CDR1 GTSNPN and CDR2 SVGIG come from the germline V gene (reference sequence). V shed 0 bases and J shed 6 bases, with 14 bases lying between them. The CDR3 loop spans 14 amino acids. The CDR3 coding sequence is TGTGCCTGGAGTGTAGAAGGGGGGGCCTCTGAAGCTTTCTTT. It codes for CAWSVEGGASEAFF. Full variable domain (rest looked up from reference TRBV30 and TRBJ1-1): SQTIHQWPATLVQPVGSPLSLECTVEGTSNPNLYWYRQAAGRGLQLLFYSVGIGQISSEVPQNLSASRPQDRQFILSSKKLLLSDSGFYLCAWSVEGGASEAFFGQGTRLTVV.

The chain is built from TRBV29-1 and TRBJ2-4, with unresolved D. Germline loops: CDR1 SQVTM, CDR2 ANQGSEA. The CDR3 contains 14 residues. Trimming removed 2 bases at V and 8 bases at J, with 16 bases between. CDR3 in DNA: TGCAGCGTTGAAATAAGTGGATTGGCGGACATTCAGTACTTC. Translated, it gives CSVEISGLADIQYF.

Points on this clone: With a far larger clone one base away, a read error is the likely cause. The rearrangement uses TRBV29-1 and TRBJ1-3; D is unresolved. This CDR3 has 14 amino acids. Germline V gene sequence: CDR1 SQVTM, CDR2 ANQGSEA. Trimming pared 4 bases from V and 0 bases from J, leaving 10 bases between. CDR3 residues: CSVGGTFSGNTIYF. CDR3 nucleotide sequence: TGCAGCGTTGGGGGTACGTTCTCTGGAAACACCATATATTTT. Supplemented by reference TRBV29-1 and TRBJ1-3, the full variable domain reads SAVISQKPSRDICQRGTSLTIQCQVDSQVTMMFWYRQQPGQSLTLIATANQGSEATYESGFVIDKFPISRPNLTFSTLTVSNMSPEDSSIYLCSVGGTFSGNTIYFGEGSWLTVV.

The V gene is TRBV5-8, the J gene TRBJ1-5, with D unresolved. V was cut by 2 bases and J by 6 bases, with 15 bases left in between. There are 15 residues in the CDR3. Germline CDR1 SGHTS, CDR2 YDEGEE. CDR3 amino acids: CASSFGSARGQPQHF. The CDR3 DNA follows: TGTGCCAGCAGCTTTGGGAGCGCCCGGGGTCAGCCCCAGCATTTT. The whole variable domain, filled in from reference TRBV5-8 and TRBJ1-5, reads EAGVTQSPTHLIKTRGQQATLRCSPISGHTSVYWYQQALGLGLQFLLWYDEGEERNRGNFPPRFSGRQFPNYSSELNVNALELEDSALYLCASSFGSARGQPQHFGDGTRLSIL.

Concerning this clone: This could be a read error, since a much larger clone is one nucleotide away. J is TRBJ1-3 and V is TRBV6-1; the D is unclear. The CDR3 covers 13 residues. Germline V gives CDR1 MNHNS, CDR2 SASEGT. With 2 bases removed from V and 2 bases from J, the gap between germline ends came to 4 bases. The CDR3 sequence is CASSETPGNTIYF. CDR3 nucleotide sequence: TGTGCCAGCAGTGAAACCCCTGGAAACACCATATATTTT.

The chain recombines TRBV7-2 with TRBJ2-7; the D is unclear. This CDR3 has 16 amino acids. V lost 0 bases and J 6 bases, leaving 18 bases between the germline ends. Germline assignment: CDR1 SGHTA and CDR2 FQGNSA. CDR3 loop: CASSLAAAEVRSEQYF. The CDR3 DNA is TGTGCCAGCAGCTTAGCCGCGGCAGAAGTTAGAAGCGAGCAGTACTTC.

In nucleotides, the CDR3 is TGCGCCAGCAGTTTCGGGGACGTTATTCCTGAAGCTTTCTTT. It codes for CASSFGDVIPEAFF. The rearrangement joins TRBV5-1 to TRBJ1-1; weak D call: TRBD1 (5 bases). The CDR3 sequence is 14 residues long. V lost 5 bases and J lost 6, with 17 bases in between. The germline V gene encodes CDR1 SGHRS and CDR2 YFSETQ.

This clone was detected once. J is TRBJ2-1 and V is TRBV10-2; 8 bases line up with TRBD2. This CDR3 region has 21 residues. Germline lookup yields CDR1 WSHSY and CDR2 SAAADI. J gave up 0 bases and V 8 bases, and 24 bases lay outside the gene matches. Here the CDR3 reads CASSVRSGRNSHTSSYNEQFF. The CDR3 coding sequence is TGCGCCAGCTCGGTGAGGAGCGGGAGAAATTCCCACACAAGCTCCTACAATGAGCAGTTCTTC.

This clone was counted a few times. The rearrangement joins TRBV28 to TRBJ2-7; 8 positions agree with TRBD1. Germline V gives CDR1 MDHEN, CDR2 SYDVKM. CDR3 length equals 15 residues. The trim removed 1 base at V and 3 bases at J, leaving 5 bases unmatched. This CDR3 reads CASSLSGGGVYEQYF. The CDR3 nucleotides read TGTGCCAGCAGTTTATCAGGGGGCGGGGTCTACGAGCAGTACTTC. Supplemented by reference TRBV28 and TRBJ2-7, the full variable domain reads DVKVTQSSRYLVKRTGEKVFLECVQDMDHENMFWYRQDPGLGLRLIYFSYDVKMKEKGDIPEGYSVSREKKERFSLILESASTNQTSMYLCASSLSGGGVYEQYFGPGTRLTVT.